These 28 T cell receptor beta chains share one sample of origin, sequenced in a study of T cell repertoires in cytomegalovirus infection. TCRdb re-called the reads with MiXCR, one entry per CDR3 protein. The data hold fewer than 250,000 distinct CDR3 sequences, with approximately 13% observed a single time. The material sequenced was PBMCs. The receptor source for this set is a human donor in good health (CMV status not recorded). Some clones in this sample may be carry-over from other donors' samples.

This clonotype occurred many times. The CDR3 coding sequence is TGTGCCAGTACATCAGCGGGAGCCGGGGAGCTGTTTTTT. Its translation: CASTSAGAGELFF. V is TRBV19 and J is TRBJ2-2; 8 bases agree with TRBD2. V shed 7 bases and J 6 bases; nucleotides not matched to a gene: 4. The length of the CDR3 is 13 residues. Germline V gene sequence: CDR1 LNHDA, CDR2 SQIVND (reference sequence).

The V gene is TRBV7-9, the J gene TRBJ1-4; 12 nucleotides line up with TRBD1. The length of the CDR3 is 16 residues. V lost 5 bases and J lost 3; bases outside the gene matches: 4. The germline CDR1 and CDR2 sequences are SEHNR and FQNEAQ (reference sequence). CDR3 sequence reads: CASSTGQGASNEKLFF. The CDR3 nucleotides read TGTGCCAGCAGCACGGGACAGGGGGCGTCTAATGAAAAACTGTTTTTT.

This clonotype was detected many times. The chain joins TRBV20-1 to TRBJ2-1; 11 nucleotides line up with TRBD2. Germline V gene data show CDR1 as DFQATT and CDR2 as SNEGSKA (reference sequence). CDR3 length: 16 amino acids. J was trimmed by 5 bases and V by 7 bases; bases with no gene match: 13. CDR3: CSGGDLAGGIHNEQFF. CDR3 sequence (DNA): TGCAGTGGGGGGGATTTAGCGGGAGGGATCCACAATGAGCAGTTCTTC.

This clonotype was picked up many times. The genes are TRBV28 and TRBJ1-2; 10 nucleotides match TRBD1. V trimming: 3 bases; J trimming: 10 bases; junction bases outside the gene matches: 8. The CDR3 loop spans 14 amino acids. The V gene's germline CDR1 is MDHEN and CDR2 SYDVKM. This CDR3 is CASSFGQGVRLYTF. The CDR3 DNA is TGTGCCAGCAGTTTTGGACAGGGGGTAAGGCTCTACACCTTC.

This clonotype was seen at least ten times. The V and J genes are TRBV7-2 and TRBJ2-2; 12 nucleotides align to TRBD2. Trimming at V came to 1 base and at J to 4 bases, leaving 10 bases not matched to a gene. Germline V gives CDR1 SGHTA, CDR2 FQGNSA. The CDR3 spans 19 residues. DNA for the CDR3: TGTGCCAGCAGCTTAGTACTCCCCTTGGGACTAGCGGGCACCGGGGAGCTGTTTTTT. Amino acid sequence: CASSLVLPLGLAGTGELFF.

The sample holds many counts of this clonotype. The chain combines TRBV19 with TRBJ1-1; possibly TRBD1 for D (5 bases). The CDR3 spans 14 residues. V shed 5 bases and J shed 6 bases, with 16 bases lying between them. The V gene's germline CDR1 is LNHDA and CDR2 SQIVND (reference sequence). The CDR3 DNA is TGTGCCAGTAGTCCGGACTCCGGACAAGCTGAAGCTTTCTTT. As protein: CASSPDSGQAEAFF. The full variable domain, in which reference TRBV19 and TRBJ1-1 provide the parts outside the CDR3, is DGGITQSPKYLFRKEGQNVTLSCEQNLNHDAMYWYRQDPGQGLRLIYYSQIVNDFQKGDIAEGYSVSREKKESFPLTVTSAQKNPTAFYLCASSPDSGQAEAFFGQGTRLTVV.

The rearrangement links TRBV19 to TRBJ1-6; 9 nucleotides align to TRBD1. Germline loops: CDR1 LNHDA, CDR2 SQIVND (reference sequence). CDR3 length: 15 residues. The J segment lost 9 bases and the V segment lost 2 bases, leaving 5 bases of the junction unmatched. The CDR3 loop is CASSINEQGASPLHF. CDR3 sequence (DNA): TGTGCCAGTAGTATAAACGAACAGGGGGCTTCACCCCTCCACTTT.

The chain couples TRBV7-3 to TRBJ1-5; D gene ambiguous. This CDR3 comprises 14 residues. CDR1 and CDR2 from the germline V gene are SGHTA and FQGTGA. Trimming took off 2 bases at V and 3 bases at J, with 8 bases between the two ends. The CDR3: CASSLPRPNQPQHF. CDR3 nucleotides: TGTGCCAGCAGCTTACCCCGCCCCAATCAGCCCCAGCATTTT.

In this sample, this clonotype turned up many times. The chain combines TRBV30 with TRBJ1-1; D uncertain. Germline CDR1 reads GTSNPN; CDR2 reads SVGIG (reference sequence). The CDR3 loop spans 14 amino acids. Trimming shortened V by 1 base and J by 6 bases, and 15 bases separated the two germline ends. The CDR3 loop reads CAWSDPNGVAEAFF. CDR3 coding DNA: TGTGCCTGGAGTGACCCTAATGGGGTCGCTGAAGCTTTCTTT. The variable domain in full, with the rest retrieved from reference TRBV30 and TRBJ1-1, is SQTIHQWPATLVQPVGSPLSLECTVEGTSNPNLYWYRQAAGRGLQLLFYSVGIGQISSEVPQNLSASRPQDRQFILSSKKLLLSDSGFYLCAWSDPNGVAEAFFGQGTRLTVV.

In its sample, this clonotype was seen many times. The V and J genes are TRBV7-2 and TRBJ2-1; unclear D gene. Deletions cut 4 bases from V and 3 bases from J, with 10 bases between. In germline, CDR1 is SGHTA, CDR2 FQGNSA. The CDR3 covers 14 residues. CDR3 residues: CASSSARLYNEQFF. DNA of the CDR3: TGTGCCAGCAGCTCCGCCCGGCTCTACAATGAGCAGTTCTTC.

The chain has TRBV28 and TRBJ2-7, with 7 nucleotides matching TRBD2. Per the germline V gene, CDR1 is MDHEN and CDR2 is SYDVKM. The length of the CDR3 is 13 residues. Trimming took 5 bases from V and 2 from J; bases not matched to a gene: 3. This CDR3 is CASSLADAYEQYF. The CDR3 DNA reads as TGTGCCAGCAGTCTAGCGGATGCCTACGAGCAGTACTTC.

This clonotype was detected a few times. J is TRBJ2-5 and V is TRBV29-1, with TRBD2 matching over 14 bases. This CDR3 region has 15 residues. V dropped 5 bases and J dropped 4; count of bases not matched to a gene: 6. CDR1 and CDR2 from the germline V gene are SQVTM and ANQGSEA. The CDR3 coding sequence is TGCAGCGTTCCGGGACTAGCGGGAGTAGGAGAGACCCAGTACTTC. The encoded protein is CSVPGLAGVGETQYF. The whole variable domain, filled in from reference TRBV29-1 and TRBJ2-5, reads SAVISQKPSRDICQRGTSLTIQCQVDSQVTMMFWYRQQPGQSLTLIATANQGSEATYESGFVIDKFPISRPNLTFSTLTVSNMSPEDSSIYLCSVPGLAGVGETQYFGPGTRLLVL.

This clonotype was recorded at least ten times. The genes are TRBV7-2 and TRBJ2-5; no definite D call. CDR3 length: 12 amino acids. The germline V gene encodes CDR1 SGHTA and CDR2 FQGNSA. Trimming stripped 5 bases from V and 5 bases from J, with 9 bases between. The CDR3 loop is CASSRTRETQYF. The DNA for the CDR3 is TGTGCCAGCAGCAGAACGCGGGAGACCCAGTACTTC.

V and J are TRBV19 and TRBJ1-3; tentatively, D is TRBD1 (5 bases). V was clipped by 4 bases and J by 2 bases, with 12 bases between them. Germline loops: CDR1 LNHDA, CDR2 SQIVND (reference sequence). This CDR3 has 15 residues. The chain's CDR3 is CASSTPGVAGNTIYF. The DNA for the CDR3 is TGTGCCAGTAGTACTCCGGGGGTCGCTGGAAACACCATATATTTT. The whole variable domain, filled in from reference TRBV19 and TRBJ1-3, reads DGGITQSPKYLFRKEGQNVTLSCEQNLNHDAMYWYRQDPGQGLRLIYYSQIVNDFQKGDIAEGYSVSREKKESFPLTVTSAQKNPTAFYLCASSTPGVAGNTIYFGEGSWLTVV.

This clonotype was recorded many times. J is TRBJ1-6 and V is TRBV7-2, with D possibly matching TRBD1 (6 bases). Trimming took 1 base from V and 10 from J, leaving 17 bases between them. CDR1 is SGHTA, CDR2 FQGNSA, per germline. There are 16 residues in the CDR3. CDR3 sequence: CASSLERAGVGSPLHF. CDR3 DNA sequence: TGTGCCAGCAGCTTAGAACGGGCAGGGGTAGGGTCACCCCTCCACTTT.

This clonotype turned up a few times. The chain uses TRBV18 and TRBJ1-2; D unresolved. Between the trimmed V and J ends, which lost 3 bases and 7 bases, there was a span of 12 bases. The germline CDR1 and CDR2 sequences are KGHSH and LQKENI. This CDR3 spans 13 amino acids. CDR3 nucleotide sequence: TGTGCCAGCTCACCGTCAGAGCAACGTGGCTACACCTTC. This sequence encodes CASSPSEQRGYTF.

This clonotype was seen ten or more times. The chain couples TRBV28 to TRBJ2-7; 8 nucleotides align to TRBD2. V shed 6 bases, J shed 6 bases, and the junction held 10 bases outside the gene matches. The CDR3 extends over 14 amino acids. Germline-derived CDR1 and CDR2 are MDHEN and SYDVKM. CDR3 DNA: TGTGCCAGCAGCCCTCCGGGAGGGCCGTTCGAGCAGTACTTC. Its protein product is CASSPPGGPFEQYF.

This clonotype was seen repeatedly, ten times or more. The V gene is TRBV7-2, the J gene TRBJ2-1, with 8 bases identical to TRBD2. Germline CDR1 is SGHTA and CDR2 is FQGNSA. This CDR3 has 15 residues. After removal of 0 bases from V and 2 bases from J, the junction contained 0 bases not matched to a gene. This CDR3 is CASSLALAAYNEQFF. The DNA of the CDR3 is TGTGCCAGCAGCTTAGCACTAGCGGCCTACAATGAGCAGTTCTTC.

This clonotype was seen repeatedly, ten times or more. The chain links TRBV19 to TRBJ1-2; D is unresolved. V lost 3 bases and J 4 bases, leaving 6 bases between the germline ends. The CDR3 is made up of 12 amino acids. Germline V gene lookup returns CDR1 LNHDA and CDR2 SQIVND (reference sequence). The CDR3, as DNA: TGTGCCAGTAGTATCACGGGCTATGGCTACACCTTC. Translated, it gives CASSITGYGYTF.

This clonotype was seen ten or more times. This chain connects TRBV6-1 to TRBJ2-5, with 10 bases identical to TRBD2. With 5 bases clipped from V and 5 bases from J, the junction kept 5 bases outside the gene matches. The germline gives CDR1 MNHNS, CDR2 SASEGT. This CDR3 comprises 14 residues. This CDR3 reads CASSQREGRETQYF. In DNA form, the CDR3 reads TGTGCCAGCAGTCAGCGGGAGGGCCGTGAGACCCAGTACTTC.

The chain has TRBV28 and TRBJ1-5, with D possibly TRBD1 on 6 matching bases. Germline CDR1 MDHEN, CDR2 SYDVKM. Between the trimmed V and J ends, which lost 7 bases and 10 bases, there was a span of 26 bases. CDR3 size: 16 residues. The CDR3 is CASIYGGGQAGGPQHF. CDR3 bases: TGTGCCAGCATCTACGGTGGGGGGCAAGCTGGTGGACCCCAGCATTTT.

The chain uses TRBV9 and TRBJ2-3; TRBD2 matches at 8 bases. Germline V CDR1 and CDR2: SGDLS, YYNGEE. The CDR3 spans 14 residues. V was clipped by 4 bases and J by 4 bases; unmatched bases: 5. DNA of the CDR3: TGTGCCAGCAGCAACCTGCGGGGGGCAGATACGCAGTATTTT. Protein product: CASSNLRGADTQYF. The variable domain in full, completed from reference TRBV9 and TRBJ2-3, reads DSGVTQTPKHLITATGQRVTLRCSPRSGDLSVYWYQQSLDQGLQFLIQYYNGEERAKGNILERFSAQQFPDLHSELNLSSLELGDSALYFCASSNLRGADTQYFGPGTRLTVL.

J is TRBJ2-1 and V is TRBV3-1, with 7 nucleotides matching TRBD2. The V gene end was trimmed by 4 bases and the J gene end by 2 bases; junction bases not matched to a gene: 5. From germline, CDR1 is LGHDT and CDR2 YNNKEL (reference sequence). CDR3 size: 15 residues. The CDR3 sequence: CASSPTSLPYNEQFF. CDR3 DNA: TGTGCCAGCAGCCCGACTAGCCTCCCCTACAATGAGCAGTTCTTC.

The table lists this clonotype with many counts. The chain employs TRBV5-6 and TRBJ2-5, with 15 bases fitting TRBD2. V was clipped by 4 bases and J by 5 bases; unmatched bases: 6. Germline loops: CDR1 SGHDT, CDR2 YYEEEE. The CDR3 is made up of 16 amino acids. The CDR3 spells CASSTGLAGGTETQYF. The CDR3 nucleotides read TGTGCCAGCAGCACGGGACTAGCGGGGGGAACGGAGACCCAGTACTTC.

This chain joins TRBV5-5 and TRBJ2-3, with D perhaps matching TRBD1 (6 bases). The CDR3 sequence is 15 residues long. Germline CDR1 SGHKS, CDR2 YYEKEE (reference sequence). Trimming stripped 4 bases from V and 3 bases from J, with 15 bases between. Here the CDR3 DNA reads TGTGCCAGCAGCACCCCAACAGGGATGACAGATACGCAGTATTTT. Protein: CASSTPTGMTDTQYF. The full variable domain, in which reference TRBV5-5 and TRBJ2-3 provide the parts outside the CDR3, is DAGVTQSPTHLIKTRGQQVTLRCSPISGHKSVSWYQQVLGQGPQFIFQYYEKEERGRGNFPDRFSARQFPNYSSELNVNALLLGDSALYLCASSTPTGMTDTQYFGPGTRLTVL.

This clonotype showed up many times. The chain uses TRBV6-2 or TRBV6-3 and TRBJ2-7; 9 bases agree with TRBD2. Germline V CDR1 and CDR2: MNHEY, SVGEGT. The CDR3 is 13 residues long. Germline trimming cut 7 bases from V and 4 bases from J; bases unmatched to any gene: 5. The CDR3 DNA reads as TGTGCCAGCAAGCTAGCGGGGAGATACGAGCAGTACTTC. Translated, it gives CASKLAGRYEQYF.

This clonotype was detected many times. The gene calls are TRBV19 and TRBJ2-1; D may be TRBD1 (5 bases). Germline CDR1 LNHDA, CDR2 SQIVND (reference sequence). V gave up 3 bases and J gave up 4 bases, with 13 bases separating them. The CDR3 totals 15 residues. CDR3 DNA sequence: TGTGCCAGTAGTATGGGGCCTAGGGTTTACAATGAGCAGTTCTTC. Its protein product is CASSMGPRVYNEQFF.

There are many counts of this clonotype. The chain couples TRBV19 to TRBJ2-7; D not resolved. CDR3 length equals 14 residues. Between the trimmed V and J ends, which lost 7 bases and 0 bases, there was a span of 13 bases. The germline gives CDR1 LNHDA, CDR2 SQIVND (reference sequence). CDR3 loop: CASTGQISSYEQYF. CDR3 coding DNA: TGTGCCAGTACTGGTCAGATCAGCTCCTACGAGCAGTACTTC.